The sequence of this T cell receptor beta chain was determined in a study of T cell responses to AZD1222 COVID-19 vaccine. To note about this clone: Its antigen is unknown.

Trimming cost V 9 bases and J 4 bases, with 17 bases left between them. The CDR3 has 14 amino acids. The germline V gene has CDR1 MNHEY and CDR2 SVGAGI. Regarding the study as a whole: Of spike-specific TCRs, nearly half reportedly target regions left unmutated in variants. Clonal diversity was possibly underestimated; the donors were predominantly white British and more often female.

Data came from immunoSEQ multiplex PCR; TCRdb stores just in-frame clones and leaves some out. The sample has about 120,000 clones; roughly 90% are singletons. The TCR originated in an adult in good health. This specimen consisted of peripheral blood, obtained on day 0 of AZD1222 vaccination. This chain uses TRBV6-5 with TRBJ2-3, with TRBD2 as a possible D gene (6 bases). As DNA, the CDR3 is TGTGCCAGTTGGACGGGAGTGGGTGCAGATACGCAGTATTTT. Translated, it gives CASWTGVGADTQYF.